The present T cell receptor (beta chain) was sequenced within a study of Graves' ophthalmopathy and Graves' hyperthyroidism. General study points: In separating ophthalmopathy from stable hyperthyroidism, a 13-signature model achieved 85% to 90% sensitivity and nearly 84% specificity.

This clonotype was counted a few times. Its matching antigen is unknown. Ophthalmopathic donors had moderate-to-severe activity, CAS ≥3 and NOSPECS ≥4, with disease that had lasted under 3 months. The study excluded patients with other autoimmune diseases, uncontrolled infections, pregnancy or lactation. The TCR beta CDR3 regions underwent amplification from RNA transcripts. First-round RT-PCR employed HTBI primers, with a second-round multiplex PCR after it. TCRdb redid the calling of the multiplex PCR reads with MiXCR, one entry per CDR3 protein. The data contain about 640,000 distinct CDR3 sequences, about 38% of them singletons. The CDR3 has 14 residues. Looked up from germline, CDR1 is SEHNR and CDR2 is FQNEAQ (reference sequence). The germline V and J ends were trimmed by 4 bases and 0 bases, with 9 bases remaining between them.

The genes are TRBV7-9 and TRBJ1-1; D not resolved. What was sequenced was peripheral blood. This TCR was recovered from an adult man with Graves' ophthalmopathy. The CDR3 region is CASSWGTLNTEAFF. CDR3 coding DNA: TGTGCCAGCAGCTGGGGTACTCTGAACACTGAAGCTTTCTTT.